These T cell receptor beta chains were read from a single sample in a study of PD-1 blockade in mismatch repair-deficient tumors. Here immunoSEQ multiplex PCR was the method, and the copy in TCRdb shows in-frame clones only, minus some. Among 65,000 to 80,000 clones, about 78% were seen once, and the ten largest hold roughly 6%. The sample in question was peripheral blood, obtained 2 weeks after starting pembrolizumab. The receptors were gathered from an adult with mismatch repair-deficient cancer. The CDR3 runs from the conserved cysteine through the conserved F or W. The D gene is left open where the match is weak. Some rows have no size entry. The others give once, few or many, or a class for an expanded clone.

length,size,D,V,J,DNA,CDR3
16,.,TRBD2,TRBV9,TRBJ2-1,TGTGCCAGCAGCGACCGACTAGCGGGAGGGCCTTATGAGCAGTTCTTC,CASSDRLAGGPYEQFF
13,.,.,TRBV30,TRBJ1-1,TGTGCCTGGAGTGGGACCCGCCTGGGAGAAGCTTTCTTT,CAWSGTRLGEAFF
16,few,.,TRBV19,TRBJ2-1,TGTGCCAGTAATCGGGTTGCACCGAGCTCCTACAATGAGCAGTTCTTC,CASNRVAPSSYNEQFF
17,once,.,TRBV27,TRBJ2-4,TGTGCCAGCAGTTTATCTACCAGCGGACTAGCCAAAAACATTCAGTACTTC,CASSLSTSGLAKNIQYF
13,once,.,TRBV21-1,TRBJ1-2,TGTGCCAGCAGCAAACGGGACAGGGATGGCTACACCTTC,CASSKRDRDGYTF
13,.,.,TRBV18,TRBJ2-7,TGTGCCAGTGTTGGATCCTACGGGATGGGGCAGTACTTC,CASVGSYGMGQYF
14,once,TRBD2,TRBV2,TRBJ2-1,TGTGCCAGCAGTGAGCGGGAGGCTAACAATGAGCAGTTCTTC,CASSEREANNEQFF
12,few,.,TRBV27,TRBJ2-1,TGTGCCAGCAGTTTATTTGGTAATGAGCAGTTCTTC,CASSLFGNEQFF
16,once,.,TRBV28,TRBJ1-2,TGTGCCAGCAGTTTCCCACGTACAGGGAGGAACTATGGCTACACCTTC,CASSFPRTGRNYGYTF
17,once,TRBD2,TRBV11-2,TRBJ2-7,TGTGCCAGCAGCTCCCTACCGGGACTAGCGCATATCTACGAGCAGTACTTC,CASSSLPGLAHIYEQYF
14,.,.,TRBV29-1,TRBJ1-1,TGCAGCGTTGAAGATCGAGGGATGAACACTGAAGCTTTCTTT,CSVEDRGMNTEAFF
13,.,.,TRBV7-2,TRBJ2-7,TGTGCCAGCAGCTTAGGGCTAGAATACGAGCAGTACTTC,CASSLGLEYEQYF
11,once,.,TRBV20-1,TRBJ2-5,TGCAGTGCGCAGGGAGAAGAGACCCAGTACTTC,CSAQGEETQYF
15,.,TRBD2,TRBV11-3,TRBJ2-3,TGTGCCAGCAGCTGGTTACTAGCGGCAACAGATACGCAGTATTTT,CASSWLLAATDTQYF
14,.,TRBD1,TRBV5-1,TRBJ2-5,TGCGCCAGCAAGGAAACAGGGGGACGAGAGACCCAGTACTTC,CASKETGGRETQYF
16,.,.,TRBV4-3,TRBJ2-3,TGCGCCAGCAGCCAAGGTATAGGGCAAAGCACAGATACGCAGTATTTT,CASSQGIGQSTDTQYF
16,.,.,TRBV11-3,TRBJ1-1,TGTGCCAGCAGCCTTTTCTCCCCCCGGGGGAACACTGAAGCTTTCTTT,CASSLFSPRGNTEAFF
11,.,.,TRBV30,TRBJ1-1,TGTGCCGTGGGGGGCACTACTGAAGCTTTCTTT,CAVGGTTEAFF
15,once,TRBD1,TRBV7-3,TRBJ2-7,TGTGCCAGCAGCTCCTCCAGGGACAGCAATTACGCGTGGTACTTC,CASSSSRDSNYAWYF
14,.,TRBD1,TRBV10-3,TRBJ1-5,TGTGCCATCAGTGACAGGGGGGGCAATCAGCCCCAGCATTTT,CAISDRGGNQPQHF
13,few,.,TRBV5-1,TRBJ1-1,TGCGCCAGCAGCTTGGCCGAGAACACTGAAGCTTTCTTT,CASSLAENTEAFF
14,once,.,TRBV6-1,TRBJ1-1,TGTGCCAGCAGACAGGGTGGGGTCAGCACTGAAGCTTTCTTT,CASRQGGVSTEAFF
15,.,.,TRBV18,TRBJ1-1,TGTGCCAGCTCACCAGTATCTAGCGCGGACACTGAAGCTTTCTTT,CASSPVSSADTEAFF
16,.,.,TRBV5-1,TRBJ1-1,TGCGCCAGCACCCTAGATGAGGGACTTCTGAACACTGAAGCTTTCTTT,CASTLDEGLLNTEAFF
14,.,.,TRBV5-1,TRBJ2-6,TGCGCCAGCAGCTTTGGCTCTGGGGCCAACGTCCTGACTTTC,CASSFGSGANVLTF
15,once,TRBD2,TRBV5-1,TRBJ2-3,TGCGCCAGCAGCCCTACCGGAGGCGGGGGAGATACGCAGTATTTT,CASSPTGGGGDTQYF
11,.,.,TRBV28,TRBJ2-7,TGTGCCAGCAAAAAAAACTACGAGCAGTACTTC,CASKKNYEQYF
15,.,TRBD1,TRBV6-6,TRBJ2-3,TGTGCCAGCAGTTACTCTGAACAGGGGACAGATACGCAGTATTTT,CASSYSEQGTDTQYF
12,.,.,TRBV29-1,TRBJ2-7,TGCAGCGTTGGGCAGGCGGCCTACGAGCAGTACTTC,CSVGQAAYEQYF
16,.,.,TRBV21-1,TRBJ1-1,TGTGCCAGCAGCTCCCACCTGACAGGGGAATACACTGAAGCTTTCTTT,CASSSHLTGEYTEAFF
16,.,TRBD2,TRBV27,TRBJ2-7,TGTGCCAGCAGTTCCCTGAGAGAGCGGGGGACCTACGAGCAGTACTTC,CASSSLRERGTYEQYF
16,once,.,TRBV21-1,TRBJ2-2,TGTGCCAGCAGCAAAGCAAGGGGGTTGGACACCGGGGAGCTGTTTTTT,CASSKARGLDTGELFF
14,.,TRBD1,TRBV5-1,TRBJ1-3,TGCGCCAGCAGGTGGACAGGGGCTGGAAACACCATATATTTT,CASRWTGAGNTIYF
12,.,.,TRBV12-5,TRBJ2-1,TGTGCTAGTGGTTTGCCAGGTAATGAGCAGTTCTTC,CASGLPGNEQFF
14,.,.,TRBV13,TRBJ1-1,TGTGCCAGCAGCTTACGCGGGGGAGGAACTGAAGCTTTCTTT,CASSLRGGGTEAFF
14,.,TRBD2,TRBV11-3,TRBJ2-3,TGTGCCAGCAGCCCCGGGAGGGGCACAGATACGCAGTATTTT,CASSPGRGTDTQYF